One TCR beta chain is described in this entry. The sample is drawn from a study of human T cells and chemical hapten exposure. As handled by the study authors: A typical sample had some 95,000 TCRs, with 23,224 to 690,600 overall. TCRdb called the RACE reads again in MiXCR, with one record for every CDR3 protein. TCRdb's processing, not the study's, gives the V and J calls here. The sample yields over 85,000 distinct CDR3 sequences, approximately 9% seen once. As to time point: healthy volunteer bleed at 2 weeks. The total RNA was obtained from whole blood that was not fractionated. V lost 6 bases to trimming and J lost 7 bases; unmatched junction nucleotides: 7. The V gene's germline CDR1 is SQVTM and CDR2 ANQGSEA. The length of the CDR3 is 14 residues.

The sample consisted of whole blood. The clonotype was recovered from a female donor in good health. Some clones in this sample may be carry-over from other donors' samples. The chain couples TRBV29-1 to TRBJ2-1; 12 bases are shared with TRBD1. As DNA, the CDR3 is TGCAGCGTCACAGGGACAGGGGGCTGGAATGAGCAGTTCTTC. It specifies CSVTGTGGWNEQFF.